The 27 T cell receptor beta chains given below trace back to one sample, sequenced in a study of CD8 T cells in Susac syndrome. Reverse transcription of roughly 0.5 to 1 ug RNA used random hexamers. Each CDR3 protein gets one entry after TCRdb re-called the immunoSEQ multiplex PCR reads with MiXCR. This table holds about 140,000 distinct CDR3 sequences, approximately 94% found once. Sequencing was performed on CD4+ T cells from PBMCs. The receptors come from a human donor with Susac syndrome.

V is TRBV4-1 and J is TRBJ2-5, with TRBD1 matching 7 bases. The CDR3 runs 14 residues. Germline V CDR1 and CDR2: MGHRA, YSYEKL. Trimming took 4 bases from V and 1 from J; bases not matched to a gene: 3. Here the CDR3 DNA reads TGCGCCAGCAGCCGACAGGGTTCCCAAGAGACCCAGTACTTC. This translates into CASSRQGSQETQYF.

This chain connects TRBV6-5 to TRBJ1-5; 7 nucleotides align to TRBD1. V was clipped by 4 bases and J by 7 bases; unmatched bases: 4. In germline, CDR1 is MNHEY, CDR2 SVGAGI. This CDR3 has 13 residues. CDR3 DNA sequence: TGTGCCAGCAGTTTAGACAGGGCACAGCCCCAGCATTTT. Its protein is CASSLDRAQPQHF.

This clonotype was observed a single time. The gene calls are TRBV19 and TRBJ2-6; 8 bases map to TRBD2. The trim removed 7 bases at V and 0 bases at J, leaving 5 bases unmatched. This CDR3 has 16 residues. Germline V gives CDR1 LNHDA, CDR2 SQIVND (reference sequence). The CDR3 here is CASTPRGGSGANVLTF. The CDR3 DNA reads as TGTGCCAGTACCCCACGGGGGGGCTCTGGGGCCAACGTCCTGACTTTC.

The chain has TRBV6-6 and TRBJ2-1, with TRBD2 identical over 9 bases. The germline V gene has CDR1 MNHNY and CDR2 SVGAGI (reference sequence). V lost 2 bases to trimming and J lost 6 bases; unmatched junction nucleotides: 5. CDR3 length equals 15 residues. CDR3 sequence (DNA): TGTGCCAGCAGTTACGATGCGGGAGGGCGCAATGAGCAGTTCTTC. Protein sequence: CASSYDAGGRNEQFF.

The CDR3 DNA reads TGTGCCAGCAGCTTAGTCCGGGCTTTCTACAATGAGCAGTTCTTC. Protein product: CASSLVRAFYNEQFF. J is TRBJ2-1 and V is TRBV11-2; D gene ambiguous. With 1 base removed from V and 3 bases from J, the gap between germline ends came to 10 bases. In germline, CDR1 is SGHAT, CDR2 FQNNGV. The CDR3 is 15 residues long.

The CDR3: CATSESPGQGLREQFF. The CDR3 nucleotides are TGTGCCACCAGTGAATCCCCGGGACAGGGACTCCGTGAGCAGTTCTTC. The rearrangement joins TRBV24-1 to TRBJ2-1; TRBD1 matches at 9 bases. After removal of 4 bases from V and 9 bases from J, the junction contained 12 bases not matched to a gene. The CDR3 contains 16 residues. Germline values: CDR1 KGHDR, CDR2 SFDVKD.

This clonotype has a handful of counts. This rearrangement joins TRBV27 to TRBJ2-3; 7 nucleotides agree with TRBD1. J was trimmed by 4 bases and V by 5 bases; bases with no gene match: 6. The length of the CDR3 is 14 residues. From germline, CDR1 is MNHEY and CDR2 SMNVEV (reference sequence). CDR3 nucleotides: TGTGCCAGCAGTACAGGGGTGGGCCCAGATACGCAGTATTTT. It encodes CASSTGVGPDTQYF.

This clonotype was seen only once. The chain combines TRBV7-3 with TRBJ2-1; D might be TRBD2 (5 bases). The CDR3 totals 12 residues. The germline V gene encodes CDR1 SGHTA and CDR2 FQGTGA. Trimming stripped 5 bases from V and 9 bases from J, with 11 bases between. The CDR3 region is CASSPTRGEQFF. CDR3 nucleotides: TGTGCCAGCAGCCCAACACGGGGTGAGCAGTTCTTC.

The chain recombines TRBV7-9 with TRBJ1-6, with TRBD1 as a possible D gene (5 bases). Trimming shortened V by 4 bases and J by 8 bases, and 15 bases separated the two germline ends. The CDR3 has 15 residues. Germline CDR1 reads SEHNR; CDR2 reads FQNEAQ (reference sequence). The CDR3 DNA follows: TGTGCCAGCAGCTACCTTGGGGCCAGGGATTCACCCCTCCACTTT. Protein: CASSYLGARDSPLHF.

The chain recombines TRBV20-1 with TRBJ1-2; weak D call: TRBD1 (5 bases). The germline CDR1 and CDR2 sequences are DFQATT and SNEGSKA (reference sequence). V lost 4 bases and J lost 8, with 11 bases in between. CDR3 length: 11 residues. The CDR3 sequence is CSATGGVGYTF. CDR3 DNA sequence: TGCAGTGCTACGGGGGGGGTAGGCTACACCTTC.

This chain uses TRBV24-1 with TRBJ1-1, with a weak D call TRBD1 (5 bases). Germline V lookup: CDR1 KGHDR, CDR2 SFDVKD. V shed 7 bases and J shed 1 base, with 9 bases lying between them. The CDR3 has 13 residues. The CDR3 nucleotides read TGTGCCACCAGAGGACAACCGAACACTGAAGCTTTCTTT. It encodes CATRGQPNTEAFF.

This clonotype was counted once. The CDR3 nucleotides read TGTGCCAGCAGTGCACAGGGGGCTTATGAGCAGTTCTTC. This encodes CASSAQGAYEQFF. The rearrangement joins TRBV6-6 to TRBJ2-1; 9 nucleotides line up with TRBD1. The germline gives CDR1 MNHNY, CDR2 SVGAGI (reference sequence). The J segment lost 8 bases and the V segment lost 5 bases, leaving 4 bases of the junction unmatched. This CDR3 is built from 13 residues.

The chain recombines TRBV28 with TRBJ2-5; D is perhaps TRBD1 (5 bases). The CDR3 sequence is 12 residues long. CDR1 and CDR2 (germline): MDHEN, SYDVKM. V lost 6 bases to trimming and J lost 5 bases, with 10 bases between them. CDR3 coding DNA: TGTGCCAGCAGACAGGCCTCGGAGACCCAGTACTTC. Protein sequence: CASRQASETQYF.

J is TRBJ2-3 and V is TRBV29-1, with 12 bases aligning to TRBD2. This CDR3 is built from 15 residues. CDR1 and CDR2 from the germline V gene are SQVTM and ANQGSEA. V dropped 1 base and J dropped 8; count of bases not matched to a gene: 7. In nucleotides, the CDR3 is TGCAGCGTTGAAGTCGCACTAGCGGGGGGACGTACGCAGTATTTT. This gives the protein CSVEVALAGGRTQYF.

The chain couples TRBV24-1 to TRBJ1-1; tentatively, D is TRBD1 (6 bases). The CDR3 length is 15 residues. Deletions cut 1 base from V and 1 base from J, with 9 bases between. From germline, CDR1 is KGHDR and CDR2 SFDVKD. The CDR3 nucleotides are TGTGCCACCAGTGATTTAACAGGGTGGAACACTGAAGCTTTCTTT. It yields the protein CATSDLTGWNTEAFF.

The chain links TRBV20-1 to TRBJ1-2; maybe TRBD1 (6 bases). The CDR3 consists of 14 residues. Germline-derived CDR1 and CDR2 are DFQATT and SNEGSKA (reference sequence). The V end was cut by 2 bases, the J end by 8 bases, with 18 bases between. The chain's CDR3 is CSARRLGAERGYTF. The CDR3 DNA sequence: TGCAGTGCTAGAAGATTGGGGGCAGAAAGGGGCTACACCTTC.

The chain recombines TRBV19 with TRBJ2-3, with a weak D call TRBD2 (5 bases). This CDR3 has 14 residues. Germline V gene sequence: CDR1 LNHDA, CDR2 SQIVND (reference sequence). Trimming took off 10 bases at V and 2 bases at J, with 16 bases between the two ends. In DNA, the CDR3 is TGTGCCACCGCGGCGGGCTTCAACACAGATACGCAGTATTTT. Amino acid sequence: CATAAGFNTDTQYF.

This chain links TRBV4-2 with TRBJ2-5, with D uncertain. The V end was cut by 0 bases, the J end by 5 bases, with 7 bases between. Germline V gives CDR1 LGHNA, CDR2 YNFKEQ. The CDR3 length is 13 residues. CDR3 region: CASSQETLETQYF. In DNA form, the CDR3 reads TGTGCCAGCAGCCAAGAGACTCTCGAGACCCAGTACTTC.

This sequence joins TRBV29-1 and TRBJ1-3; D is ambiguous. The ends were cut back, 7 bases at V and 0 bases at J, with 10 bases in the middle. This CDR3 region has 13 residues. Looked up from germline, CDR1 is SQVTM and CDR2 is ANQGSEA. The CDR3 is CSGRPSSGNTIYF. Here the CDR3 DNA reads TGCAGCGGCCGACCGAGCTCTGGAAACACCATATATTTT.

This clonotype showed up just a few times. This chain joins TRBV11-2 and TRBJ1-5; D may be TRBD1 (5 bases). Deletions cut 6 bases from V and 6 bases from J, with 15 bases between. CDR3 length equals 14 residues. In germline, CDR1 is SGHAT, CDR2 FQNNGV. The CDR3 bases are TGTGCCAGCAGTCGAGCTGGGGGGAGTCAGCCCCAGCATTTT. Its protein is CASSRAGGSQPQHF.

CDR3 sequence (DNA): TGTGCCAGCAGCACCTTCGGGAGGTTACTTTCTGGGGCCAACGTCCTGACTTTC. As protein: CASSTFGRLLSGANVLTF. The genes are TRBV3-1 and TRBJ2-6, with 7 bases identical to TRBD2. Germline-derived CDR1 and CDR2 are LGHDT and YNNKEL (reference sequence). The CDR3 is 18 amino acids. V dropped 5 bases and J dropped 1; count of bases not matched to a gene: 11.

This clonotype has only one observation. V usage is TRBV9 and J usage is TRBJ2-1; D is uncertain. This CDR3 has 13 residues. V was cut by 4 bases and J by 7 bases, with 12 bases left in between. Germline CDR1 is SGDLS and CDR2 is YYNGEE. CDR3 region: CASSPWVQNEQFF. The CDR3 bases are TGTGCCAGCAGCCCCTGGGTGCAGAATGAGCAGTTCTTC.

The chain joins TRBV5-1 to TRBJ2-1, with D unclear. The CDR3 is 16 residues long. Germline CDR1 and CDR2: SGHRS and YFSETQ. Trimming removed 2 bases from V and 0 bases from J, with 12 bases in between. This CDR3 is CASSLRASSSYNEQFF. The CDR3 DNA reads as TGCGCCAGCAGCTTACGGGCTTCGAGCTCCTACAATGAGCAGTTCTTC.

V and J are TRBV3-1 and TRBJ2-5; D is perhaps TRBD2 (5 bases). This CDR3 region has 16 residues. Germline loops: CDR1 LGHDT, CDR2 YNNKEL (reference sequence). V gave up 0 bases and J gave up 2 bases, with 13 bases separating them. The CDR3 region is CASSQDLGSGQETQYF. CDR3 bases: TGTGCCAGCAGCCAAGATCTAGGGAGTGGACAAGAGACCCAGTACTTC.

The rearrangement joins TRBV6-5 to TRBJ1-2, with 9 bases that match TRBD1. This CDR3 has 13 amino acids. Trimming took 5 bases from V and 4 from J; bases not matched to a gene: 2. Looked up from germline, CDR1 is MNHEY and CDR2 is SVGAGI. The CDR3 bases are TGTGCCAGCAGTCTGACAGGGGGCTATGGCTACACCTTC. Protein: CASSLTGGYGYTF.

The rearrangement links TRBV11-2 to TRBJ1-2; possible D gene TRBD1, 6 bases. Germline CDR1 SGHAT, CDR2 FQNNGV. This CDR3 has 13 residues. Between the trimmed V and J ends, which lost 5 bases and 4 bases, there was a span of 11 bases. CDR3 in amino acids: CASSPDSFYGYTF. As DNA, the CDR3 is TGTGCCAGCAGCCCGGACAGCTTCTATGGCTACACCTTC.

V is TRBV18 and J is TRBJ1-1; D is possibly TRBD1 (6 bases). Germline CDR1 KGHSH, CDR2 LQKENI. The CDR3 is 15 residues long. V shed 4 bases and J shed 1 base, with 13 bases lying between them. CDR3 nucleotides: TGTGCCAGCTCACAAAGGTGGACAGAGAACACTGAAGCTTTCTTT. Its translation: CASSQRWTENTEAFF.